These 27 T cell receptor beta chains were all obtained from the same sample, sequenced in a study of T-cell memory formation after mild COVID-19. TCRdb ran MiXCR on the 5' RACE reads and lists one entry per CDR3 protein. The sample carries approximately 560,000 distinct CDR3 sequences, roughly 17% recorded once. Source material: PBMCs or a T cell subset sorted from them (not recorded which). Receptors were obtained from an adult woman who had mild COVID-19 (a few samples of this study predate the infection). Cell type and time point are not known.

The chain carries TRBV20-1 and TRBJ2-7; 10 nucleotides line up with TRBD1. V trimming: 1 base; J trimming: 2 bases; junction bases outside the gene matches: 5. Per the germline V gene, CDR1 is DFQATT and CDR2 is SNEGSKA (reference sequence). The CDR3 sequence is 15 residues long. The CDR3 region has the DNA TGCAGTGCTAGAGTTCGACAGGGGGCGACCTACGAGCAGTACTTC. Its protein product is CSARVRQGATYEQYF.

This clonotype was observed a handful of times. This chain links TRBV30 with TRBJ1-2, with D unclear. The germline CDR1 and CDR2 sequences are GTSNPN and SVGIG (reference sequence). The CDR3 runs 12 residues. V was cut by 4 bases and J by 8 bases, with 14 bases left in between. The CDR3 region is CAWIPPGRGYTF. CDR3 DNA: TGTGCCTGGATCCCCCCCGGGAGAGGCTACACCTTC. The whole variable domain, remainder taken from reference TRBV30 and TRBJ1-2, is SQTIHQWPATLVQPVGSPLSLECTVEGTSNPNLYWYRQAAGRGLQLLFYSVGIGQISSEVPQNLSASRPQDRQFILSSKKLLLSDSGFYLCAWIPPGRGYTFGSGTRLTVV.

There are a few counts of this clonotype. CDR3 region: CASSYPGTENTDTQYF. The CDR3 DNA is TGTGCCAGCAGTTACCCCGGGACAGAAAACACAGATACGCAGTATTTT. The chain recombines TRBV6-2 or TRBV6-3 with TRBJ2-3, with 7 positions matching TRBD1. The V gene end was trimmed by 2 bases and the J gene end by 2 bases; junction bases not matched to a gene: 7. CDR3 length equals 16 residues. From germline, CDR1 is MNHEY and CDR2 SVGEGT.

The V call is TRBV20-1, the J call TRBJ2-1; 9 bases are shared with TRBD2. Germline V CDR1 and CDR2: DFQATT, SNEGSKA (reference sequence). Trimming took 2 bases from V and 6 from J; bases not matched to a gene: 8. The CDR3 sequence is 15 residues long. The CDR3 region is CSARKREVPLNEQFF. The CDR3 DNA follows: TGCAGTGCTAGAAAGCGGGAGGTCCCCCTCAATGAGCAGTTCTTC.

This chain uses TRBV6-6 with TRBJ2-5; either TRBD1 or TRBD2 may supply D (6 bases each). CDR3 length equals 15 residues. From germline, CDR1 is MNHNY and CDR2 SVGAGI (reference sequence). V lost 0 bases and J lost 5, with 13 bases in between. The CDR3 spells CASSYSRVGGETQYF. The DNA for the CDR3 is TGTGCCAGCAGTTACTCCAGGGTAGGGGGGGAGACCCAGTACTTC.

This sequence joins TRBV7-8 and TRBJ1-1; D not resolved. V lost 5 bases, J lost 0 bases, and 13 bases lay in between. CDR3 size: 15 residues. Germline CDR1 is SGHVS and CDR2 is FQNEAQ. The CDR3 DNA reads TGTGCCAGCAGCGGGAGGGATACACTGAACACTGAAGCTTTCTTT. Its protein is CASSGRDTLNTEAFF.

This clonotype was counted a few times. The chain uses TRBV24-1 and TRBJ1-2; D unresolved. The CDR3 is made up of 13 amino acids. V was shortened by 1 base and J by 6 bases, with 8 bases between the two germline ends. Germline V lookup: CDR1 KGHDR, CDR2 SFDVKD. CDR3 in DNA: TGTGCCACCAGTGATTTCTTGGCAGATGGCTACACCTTC. Translated, it gives CATSDFLADGYTF.

V is TRBV12-3 or TRBV12-4 and J is TRBJ1-5, with a weak D call TRBD1 (6 bases). The V end lost 6 bases, the J end lost 4 bases, and 16 bases lay between the germline ends. The CDR3 consists of 15 residues. The CDR3 DNA is TGTGCCAGCAGCACAGCACAGGGCCCTAATCAGCCCCAGCATTTT. It encodes CASSTAQGPNQPQHF.

The chain couples TRBV19 to TRBJ1-5, with D possibly being TRBD1 (6 bases). The CDR3 has 16 residues. From germline, CDR1 is LNHDA and CDR2 SQIVND (reference sequence). The V gene lost 1 base and the J gene lost 6 bases, with 16 bases spanning the gap. CDR3 sequence reads: CASSIGWGARGQPQHF. The CDR3 DNA is TGTGCCAGTAGTATAGGCTGGGGGGCGCGGGGTCAGCCCCAGCATTTT.

CDR3 in DNA: TGCAGTGCTAGATCGGGGGGAGGATCTAGCAATCAGCCCCAGCATTTT. This gives the protein CSARSGGGSSNQPQHF. This chain connects TRBV20-1 to TRBJ1-5; a possible D gene is TRBD1 (5 bases). The CDR3 extends over 16 amino acids. Germline CDR1 is DFQATT and CDR2 is SNEGSKA (reference sequence). V was cut by 2 bases and J by 0 bases, with 14 bases left in between.

This chain connects TRBV20-1 to TRBJ1-1, with a tentative D call TRBD1 (5 bases). Germline-derived CDR1 and CDR2 are DFQATT and SNEGSKA (reference sequence). This CDR3 region has 11 residues. Trimming took 3 bases from V and 6 from J, leaving 8 bases between them. The CDR3 DNA is TGCAGTGCTAGTCAGGGCGCTGAAGCTTTCTTT. Translating gives CSASQGAEAFF.

Ten or more counts support this clonotype. This chain connects TRBV23-1 to TRBJ2-2; 7 bases are a match to TRBD1. TRBV23-1 is filed as an ORF, its function uncertain. The CDR3 spans 17 residues. With V trimmed by 0 bases and J by 0 bases, 4 bases remained unmatched. CDR3 sequence reads: CASSQSDQGANTGELFF. DNA of the CDR3: TGCGCCAGCAGTCAATCCGACCAGGGGGCGAACACCGGGGAGCTGTTTTTT.

This clonotype was detected many times. The chain employs TRBV12-3 or TRBV12-4 and TRBJ2-1; D is possibly TRBD2 (6 bases). With 3 bases removed from V and 3 bases from J, the gap between germline ends came to 15 bases. The CDR3 length is 16 residues. The CDR3 DNA follows: TGTGCCAGCAGTTTCCGCGGCGGGGCGGACTACAATGAGCAGTTCTTC. Amino acids: CASSFRGGADYNEQFF.

This clonotype was detected a few times. V is TRBV15 and J is TRBJ1-4, with D perhaps TRBD1 (5 bases). Germline CDR1 reads LNHNV; CDR2 reads YYDKDF (reference sequence). V dropped 4 bases and J dropped 8 bases, with 11 bases sitting between them. CDR3 size: 13 residues. The DNA of the CDR3 is TGTGCCACCAGCATTGAGGGGAACGAAAAACTGTTTTTT. Its protein is CATSIEGNEKLFF.

The V call is TRBV4-1, the J call TRBJ1-2; D is possibly TRBD1 (5 bases). The CDR3 length is 14 residues. V dropped 4 bases and J dropped 3 bases, with 12 bases sitting between them. CDR1 is MGHRA, CDR2 YSYEKL, per germline. The CDR3 loop is CASSPRGVDYGYTF. The CDR3, as DNA: TGCGCCAGCAGCCCTCGGGGGGTAGACTATGGCTACACCTTC.

The chain employs TRBV12-3 or TRBV12-4 and TRBJ1-1; D is ambiguous. CDR3 length equals 13 residues. Between the trimmed V and J ends, which lost 6 bases and 9 bases, there was a span of 17 bases. CDR3 nucleotides: TGTGCCAGCAGCTTCCGTGCCAGTCACAAAGCTTTCTTT. The encoded protein is CASSFRASHKAFF.

The chain uses TRBV24-1 and TRBJ2-2, with D perhaps TRBD1 (5 bases). V lost 1 base, J lost 4 bases, and 12 bases lay in between. The V gene's germline CDR1 is KGHDR and CDR2 SFDVKD. The CDR3 spans 16 residues. The CDR3 DNA reads TGTGCCACCAGTGATTTCGGGCAGGGATTCACCGGGGAGCTGTTTTTT. This gives the protein CATSDFGQGFTGELFF.

The rearrangement links TRBV12-3 or TRBV12-4 to TRBJ2-1, with 7 bases identical to TRBD1. CDR3 length equals 14 residues. V lost 3 bases to trimming and J lost 9 bases; unmatched junction nucleotides: 8. DNA of the CDR3: TGTGCCAGCAGTTTGGAGACAGGGTTAGGTGAGCAGTTCTTC. It translates to CASSLETGLGEQFF.

This clonotype has more than one count but fewer than ten. This sequence joins TRBV5-1 and TRBJ2-1; D perhaps matches TRBD2 (5 bases). The CDR3 has 13 residues. V lost 3 bases, J lost 8 bases, and 12 bases lay in between. Germline lookup yields CDR1 SGHRS and CDR2 YFSETQ. The CDR3 DNA reads as TGCGCCAGCAGCTCGGGGTTGTCGGATGAGCAGTTCTTC. The encoded protein is CASSSGLSDEQFF.

The chain employs TRBV4-3 and TRBJ1-3; D unclear. The CDR3 has 16 amino acids. With 0 bases removed from V and 4 bases from J, the gap between germline ends came to 13 bases. The germline V gene has CDR1 LGHNA and CDR2 YSLEER. The CDR3 loop reads CASSQDFTVDGNTIYF. CDR3 bases: TGCGCCAGCAGCCAAGATTTTACGGTGGACGGAAACACCATATATTTT.

This clonotype turned up a few times. An end of the junction does not agree with germline; a read error may underlie this. The J gene is TRBJ2-5, the V gene TRBV7-9, with D possibly matching TRBD2 (5 bases). The CDR3 runs 13 residues. Germline CDR1 SEHNR, CDR2 FQNEAQ (reference sequence). This CDR3 reads CASRLASGETQYF. The CDR3 coding sequence is TGTGCCAGCAGATTAGCCTCGGGGGAGACCCAGTACTTC.

The table lists this clonotype with many counts. This rearrangement joins TRBV29-1 to TRBJ2-7; D unclear. From germline, CDR1 is SQVTM and CDR2 ANQGSEA. The CDR3 sequence is 11 residues long. Trimming took off 3 bases at V and 2 bases at J, with 5 bases between the two ends. CDR3 sequence reads: CSVDGTYEQYF. The CDR3 bases are TGCAGCGTTGATGGGACCTACGAGCAGTACTTC.

The chain employs TRBV5-4 and TRBJ2-5; D possibly corresponds to TRBD2 (5 bases). The CDR3 covers 15 residues. The germline CDR1 and CDR2 sequences are SGHNT and YYREEE (reference sequence). V gave up 0 bases and J gave up 5 bases, with 14 bases separating them. CDR3 coding DNA: TGTGCCAGCAGCTTGGGGAGGTCAGCGCGGGAGACCCAGTACTTC. Its translation: CASSLGRSARETQYF.

The chain has TRBV5-6 and TRBJ1-3; no firm D call. The V end lost 3 bases, the J end lost 0 bases, and 16 bases lay between the germline ends. Germline CDR1 reads SGHDT; CDR2 reads YYEEEE. The CDR3 is made up of 17 amino acids. The CDR3 nucleotides read TGTGCCAGCAGCTGGTCCGGGAGGCAGAGCTCTGGAAACACCATATATTTT. Translated: CASSWSGRQSSGNTIYF.

There are a few counts of this clonotype. J is TRBJ1-2 and V is TRBV25-1; D not resolved. Trimming took off 2 bases at V and 7 bases at J, with 14 bases between the two ends. The CDR3 is made up of 14 amino acids. Germline values: CDR1 MGHDK, CDR2 SYGVNS. The DNA for the CDR3 is TGTGCCAGCAGTGAACGTGGGCTAGTTGGTGGCTACACCTTC. Residues: CASSERGLVGGYTF.

This CDR3 reads CASSQIIRTGELFF. The DNA for the CDR3 is TGTGCCAGCAGCCAAATCATACGGACCGGGGAGCTGTTTTTT. The chain employs TRBV3-1 and TRBJ2-2; D not certain. The length of the CDR3 is 14 residues. The V gene lost 2 bases and the J gene lost 5 bases, with 9 bases spanning the gap. Germline V gene data show CDR1 as LGHDT and CDR2 as YNNKEL (reference sequence).

In its sample, this clonotype was seen a few times. The V and J genes are TRBV6-1 and TRBJ2-7; TRBD2 aligns across 9 bases. This CDR3 is built from 15 residues. The germline V gene encodes CDR1 MNHNS and CDR2 SASEGT. J lost 0 bases, V lost 10 bases, and 10 bases had no gene match. This CDR3 is CATGSIAGASYEQYF. The CDR3 nucleotides read TGTGCCACAGGGTCGATAGCGGGAGCCTCCTACGAGCAGTACTTC.